The rows below give T cell receptor beta chains drawn from one sample of a study of T cell changes during pregnancy in multiple sclerosis. Here immunoSEQ multiplex PCR was the method, and the copy in TCRdb shows in-frame clones only, minus some. The sample comprises about 43,000 clones, over 70% of which are singletons, and over 5% rests with the top ten. The material was peripheral blood, obtained in the first trimester of pregnancy. The receptors were sampled from a female donor in good health, enrolled as a control in a pregnancy study. Both conserved end residues are part of each CDR3. Fields, in order: V gene, clone size, D gene, J gene, CDR3 DNA, CDR3 protein. A D gene is named only where the DNA matches it firmly. Where a row states a size, it is once, few, many or the class of an expanded clone; other rows omit it.

TRBV27	NA	NA	TRBJ1-2	TGTGCCAGCAGTTTATCGTCCAGGGTGGGCGATGGCTACACCTTC	CASSLSSRVGDGYTF
TRBV25-1	NA	NA	TRBJ2-3	TGTGCCAGCAGTGAATGGGCCGCAGATACGCAGTATTTT	CASSEWAADTQYF
TRBV10-3	NA	TRBD2	TRBJ2-3	TGTGCCATCAGTGACACTAGCGTCACAGATACGCAGTATTTT	CAISDTSVTDTQYF
TRBV12-5	few	NA	TRBJ1-1	TGTGCTAGTGCCCAAACCCGCGGGGAGAGGGGATCGTACACTGAAGCTTTCTTT	CASAQTRGERGSYTEAFF
TRBV2	NA	TRBD1	TRBJ2-7	TGTGCCAGCAGGGGGGACAGGGGTGAGGACGAGCAGTACTTC	CASRGDRGEDEQYF
TRBV10-1	NA	NA	TRBJ1-2	TGCGCCAGCAGTGCGGAGTTGGGCTATGGCTACACCTTC	CASSAELGYGYTF
TRBV5-1	NA	TRBD2	TRBJ2-3	TGCGCCAGCAGCTTGGAAGGGACTAGCGTTAGCACAGATACGCAGTATTTT	CASSLEGTSVSTDTQYF
TRBV9	few	NA	TRBJ1-1	TGTGCCAGCAGCGCCGGACTGCGGGAATCTGAAGCTTTCTTT	CASSAGLRESEAFF
TRBV28	NA	NA	TRBJ1-4	TGTGCCAGCAGTTTGGCAGGGCTTAGCGAAAAACTGTTTTTT	CASSLAGLSEKLFF
TRBV15	NA	TRBD1	TRBJ2-7	TGTGCCACCAGCAGAATTGACAGGGGGAGCTCCTACGAGCAGTACTTC	CATSRIDRGSSYEQYF
TRBV19	NA	TRBD2	TRBJ2-3	TGTGCCAGTAGGAGCGGGAGTGCAGATACGCAGTATTTT	CASRSGSADTQYF
TRBV19	NA	NA	TRBJ1-2	TGTGCCAGTCGTGCCATTTACAGTAACTATGGCTACACCTTC	CASRAIYSNYGYTF
TRBV7-2	NA	TRBD2	TRBJ2-7	TGTGCCAGCAGCTTGGGGCGGGGGGGTTCCTACGAGCAGTACTTC	CASSLGRGGSYEQYF
TRBV4-1	NA	NA	TRBJ1-3	TGCGCCAGCAGCCAAGAGAGGACACCGGTCGGGGGAAACACCATATATTTT	CASSQERTPVGGNTIYF
TRBV18	NA	TRBD2	TRBJ2-1	TGTGCCAGCTCACCACAGAACGCGGGGGTTGAGCAGTTCTTC	CASSPQNAGVEQFF
TRBV10-3	NA	NA	TRBJ2-1	TGTGCCATCAGCCCCCGGGGTAGCCCATTCTACAATGAGCAGTTCTTC	CAISPRGSPFYNEQFF
TRBV2	NA	TRBD1	TRBJ1-2	TGTGCCAGCGTACAGGGGAACTATGGCTACACCTTC	CASVQGNYGYTF
TRBV7-9	NA	NA	TRBJ2-2	TGTGCCAGCAGCTTAAGCCTCCACACCGGGGAGCTGTTTTTT	CASSLSLHTGELFF
TRBV5-1	NA	NA	TRBJ2-2	TGCGCCAGCAGCCGCCCAGAACTAGGAAACACCGGGGAGCTGTTTTTT	CASSRPELGNTGELFF
TRBV2	NA	NA	TRBJ2-4	TGTGCCAGCAGTATTCTCCCCGGGACACCGCTAGCCAAAAACATTCAGTACTTC	CASSILPGTPLAKNIQYF
TRBV11-3	NA	TRBD2	TRBJ2-1	TGTGCCAGCAGCTTAGCCGCGGGGGGTCTGGCCTACAATGAGCAGTTCTTC	CASSLAAGGLAYNEQFF
TRBV2	NA	TRBD1	TRBJ2-6	TGTGCCAGCAGTGCCAGACAGGGGAGCTCTGGGGCCAACGTCCTGACTTTC	CASSARQGSSGANVLTF
TRBV30	NA	NA	TRBJ2-3	TGTGCCTGGAGGAAGGGGGGCACAGATACGCAGTATTTT	CAWRKGGTDTQYF
TRBV28	few	TRBD1	TRBJ1-5	TGTGCCAGCAGTTTACCTCCGGGGGCCGGACAGGGTAGCAATCAGCCCCAGCATTTT	CASSLPPGAGQGSNQPQHF
TRBV27	NA	TRBD1	TRBJ2-7	TGTGCCAGCAGTTTGGGACAGTTTTACGAGCAGTACTTC	CASSLGQFYEQYF
TRBV4-3	NA	TRBD2	TRBJ2-2	TGCGCCAGCAGCCAAGGCGGGGGCACCGGGGAGCTGTTTTTT	CASSQGGGTGELFF
TRBV27	NA	NA	TRBJ2-1	TGTGCCAGCAGCCTTTTCGGGAGTGAGCAGTTCTTC	CASSLFGSEQFF